This is a list of T cell receptor beta chains from one sample in a study of glioma-infiltrating T cells after dendritic cell vaccination. TCRdb's table, derived via immunoSEQ multiplex PCR, lists solely in-frame clones and lacks some. The sample yields tens of thousands of clones, roughly four fifths seen once. This sample comprised blood, obtained after dendritic cell vaccination. The receptors come from a human donor with glioblastoma. The CDR3 runs from the conserved cysteine through the conserved F or W. D genes are given only for firm matches. Expanded clones are given a class, and other clones once, few, many or no size at all.

>TRBV15|TRBJ1-1|-|-
TGTGCCACCAGCAGAGCAGGGGTTTTCGGGGCCGCTGAAGCTTTCTTT
CATSRAGVFGAAEAFF
>TRBV6-5|TRBJ1-2|-|-
TGTGCCAGCATTTCCAACTCCTATGGCTACACCTTC
CASISNSYGYTF
>TRBV18|TRBJ1-3|-|-
TGTGCCAGCTCACCACCGGTAACAGGGTTAAACACCATATATTTT
CASSPPVTGLNTIYF
>TRBV4-1|TRBJ1-5|-|-
TGCGCCAGCAGCCGAACACAGGGACTAGGGCCCCAGCATTTT
CASSRTQGLGPQHF
>TRBV4-1|TRBJ1-5|-|TRBD1
TGCGCCAGTGGACAGGGGATTTTTTATAGCAATCAGCCCCAGCATTTT
CASGQGIFYSNQPQHF
>TRBV27|TRBJ1-2|few|-
TGTGCCAGCAGTTTATGGGGTAGTAGGGGCTATGGCTACACCTTC
CASSLWGSRGYGYTF
>TRBV7-6|TRBJ1-3|-|-
TGTGCCAGCAGCCGTATACCGCCGGGGGTGGGAAACACCATATATTTT
CASSRIPPGVGNTIYF
>TRBV7-2|TRBJ2-5|few|TRBD2
TGTGCCAGCAGCTTTGGACTAGGGAAGACCCAGTACTTC
CASSFGLGKTQYF
>TRBV10-3|TRBJ1-3|-|TRBD1
TGTGCCATCAGGGCTAAGGACAGGGCAACTGGAAACACCATATATTTT
CAIRAKDRATGNTIYF
>TRBV11-2|TRBJ1-1|-|-
TGTGCCAGCAGCTTAAGATTTGGTACGGTTAACACTGAAGCTTTCTTT
CASSLRFGTVNTEAFF
>TRBV9|TRBJ1-2|-|-
TGTGCCAGCAGCGTAGAGGGGGGGAGTGGCTACACCTTC
CASSVEGGSGYTF
>TRBV6-6|TRBJ2-5|-|TRBD1
TGTGCCAGCAGTAAACAGGGGGCTGGAGAGACCCAGTACTTC
CASSKQGAGETQYF
>TRBV4-3|TRBJ1-1|few|-
TGCGCCAGCAGCCAAGAGGGCCCAAGGACTGAAGCTTTCTTT
CASSQEGPRTEAFF